This T cell receptor (beta chain) stems from a study of immune evolution from preneoplasia to lung adenocarcinoma. For the study at large: HLA loss of heterozygosity: around 6.5% AIS, around 16% MIA, approximately 31% ADC, none AAH. Study observations and caveats: Later-stage lesions seemingly showed higher T cell density and diversity than normal lung.

A word on this clone: Its antigen is not identified.

Two lung cancer pathologists independently confirmed each histologic diagnosis. Macro-dissection enriched premalignant or tumor cells before nucleic acid extraction. V lost 6 bases, J lost 4 bases, and 16 bases lay in between. The CDR3 runs 15 residues. In germline, CDR1 is SNHLY, CDR2 FYNNEI. Profiled with immunoSEQ multiplex PCR; TCRdb holds only in-frame clones, not every one. The sample has about 10,000 clones, 78% seen once. This sequence joins TRBV2 and TRBJ2-1, with D perhaps matching TRBD2 (6 bases). The sequence was collected from a person aged 65 to 79 with lung adenocarcinoma. Sequencing was done on a sample of FFPE minimally invasive lung adenocarcinoma tissue. The CDR3 sequence: CASRLLAVRYNEQFF. In DNA form, the CDR3 reads TGTGCCAGCAGGCTTTTAGCGGTAAGATACAATGAGCAGTTCTTC.